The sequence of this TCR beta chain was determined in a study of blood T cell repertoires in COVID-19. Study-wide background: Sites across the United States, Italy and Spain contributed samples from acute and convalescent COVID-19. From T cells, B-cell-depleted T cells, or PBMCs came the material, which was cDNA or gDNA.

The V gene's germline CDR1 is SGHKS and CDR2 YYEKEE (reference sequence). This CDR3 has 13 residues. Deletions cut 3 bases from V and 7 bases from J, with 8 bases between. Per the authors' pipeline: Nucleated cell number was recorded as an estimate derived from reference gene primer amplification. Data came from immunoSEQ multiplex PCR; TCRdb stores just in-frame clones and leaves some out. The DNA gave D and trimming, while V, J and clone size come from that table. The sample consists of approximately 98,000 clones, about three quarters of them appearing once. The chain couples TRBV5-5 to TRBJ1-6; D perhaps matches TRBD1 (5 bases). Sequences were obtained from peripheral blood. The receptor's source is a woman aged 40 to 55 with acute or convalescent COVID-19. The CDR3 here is CASSWGQNSPLHF. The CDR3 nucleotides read TGTGCCAGCAGCTGGGGCCAGAATTCACCCCTCCACTTT.